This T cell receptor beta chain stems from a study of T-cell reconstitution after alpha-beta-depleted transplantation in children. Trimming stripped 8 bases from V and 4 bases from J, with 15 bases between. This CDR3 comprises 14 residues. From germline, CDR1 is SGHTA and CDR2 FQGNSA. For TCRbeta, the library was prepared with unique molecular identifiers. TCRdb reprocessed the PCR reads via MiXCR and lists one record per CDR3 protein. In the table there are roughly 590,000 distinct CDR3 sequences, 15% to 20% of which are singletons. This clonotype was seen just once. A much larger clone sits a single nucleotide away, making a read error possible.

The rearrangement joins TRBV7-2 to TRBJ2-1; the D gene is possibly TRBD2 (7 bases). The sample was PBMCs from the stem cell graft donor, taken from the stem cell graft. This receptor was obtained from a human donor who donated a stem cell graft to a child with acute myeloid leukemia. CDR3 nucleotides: TGTGCCAGCCTCCTCGCGGGGGCATACAATGAGCAGTTCTTC. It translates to CASLLAGAYNEQFF.